Given below is one T cell receptor (beta chain) in context. Its antigen target is currently unknown. The data stem from a study of CXCR3-negative and CXCR3-positive naive CD8 T cells (dated by TCRdb to about 2019). Regarding the study in general: In total, about 140 million TRB reads were obtained, or roughly 1.5 +/- 0.3 million reads per library. Diversity and physicochemical repertoire analyses covered 11 donors pooled from two independent experiments. TRBV-TRBJ cluster analysis included naive subsets from about 5 donors and memory cells from 3 donors.

For each CD8+ T cell subset, flow sorting was done in triplicate, and 300,000 to 350,000 cells per subset went directly into RLT lysis buffer. To keep memory contaminants out, a stringent definition of naive CD8+ T cells was applied: CD45RO-CCR7+CD27+CD95-. Peripheral blood mononuclear cells were isolated from buffy coats using standard density gradient centrifugation. Naive CXCR3-negative and CXCR3-positive CD8+ T cells were flow-sorted on a FACSAria III. Total RNA was extracted from sorted cells with an RNeasy Mini Kit. TCRdb shows the sequencer as NextSeq 550. The Human TCR Profiling Kit (MiLaboratory) was used to make UMI-labeled 5' RACE TRB cDNA libraries. cDNA synthesis used the entire amount of extracted RNA, and PCR amplification then used the entire amount of cDNA produced. The libraries were made side by side, with each library going through the same number of PCR cycles. On the authors' methods: About 54,000 +/- 9,700 unique UMI-labeled TRB cDNA molecules per library were extracted with MIGEC and MiXCR, with at least two reads per UMI required. Each library averaged roughly 36,000 +/- 9,600 functional in-frame TRB CDR3 nucleotide clonotypes without stop codons. After downsampling to 5000 UMI-labeled TRB molecules per sample, diversity metrics such as normalized Shannon-Wiener and Chao1 were calculated in VDJtools. VDJtools was used to calculate clonotype-size-weighted physicochemical properties of the central five CDR3 residues, namely interaction energy, strength, volume and Kidera factor 4. TCRdb reprocessed the reads, and each CDR3 protein sequence is entered once, without DNA. The V and J calls come from TCRdb's annotation, not from the publication. The table of this sample itemizes 130,000 or so distinct CDR3 sequences. Together, the top ten hold roughly 0.39% of the sample.

Inclusive of the bounding cysteine and phenylalanine, the CDR3 is 13 residues long. Only the protein is on record. Sequences SGHTA (CDR1) and FQGTGA (CDR2) are obtained from the germline V gene. Beyond this particular receptor, the publication reports: Repertoire diversity was comparably high in both naive subsets but much lower in memory CD8+ T cells. TRB CDR3s from CXCR3-positive naive cells showed higher hydrophobicity (lower Kidera factor 4), lower energy, and higher strength and volume indices than CXCR3-negative naive cells. Because CXCR3 expression was partially decreased after cryopreservation, freshly isolated PBMCs were used for most assays. Because surface CD5, which has been linked to self-reactivity in mice, was comparable between naive subsets, TCR interaction strength was also inferred from TRB CDR3 physicochemical properties. Within the same donor, TRBV-TRBJ usage looked similar between naive CXCR3-negative and CXCR3-positive cells, but memory cells had distinct patterns.

This sequence originates from a human donor in good health. Some clones in this sample may be carry-over from other donors' samples. Sequencing was done on a sample of naive CXCR3+ CD8+ T cells from blood. Per the publication, the cell subset or site label means: CD45RO-CCR7+CD27+CD95- naive CD8+ T cells expressing CXCR3 (TNR3+). The receptor chain draws on TRBV7-3 and TRBJ2-7; without DNA, the TCRdb call of TRBD1 cannot be checked. The CDR3: CANRDRGLYEQYF. Reference TRBV7-3 and TRBJ2-7 genes cover what lies past the CDR3, so the full variable domain is GAGVSQTPSNKVTEKGKYVELRCDPISGHTALYWYRQSLGQGPEFLIYFQGTGAADDSGLPNDRFFAVRPEGSVSTLKIQRTERGDSAVYLCANRDRGLYEQYFGPGTRLTVT.